The entry below describes one TCR beta chain. No antigen is known for it. This sample was taken from a study of T cell responses to AZD1222 COVID-19 vaccine. Study-wide results and caveats: Clonal diversity may have been underestimated in mostly white British donors. Sampling that yielded the repertoires occurred only after the peak T cell response. CD4 TCRs covered the whole spike, strongest at regions 160-218 and 743-854.

Clones were sequenced by immunoSEQ multiplex PCR, and TCRdb holds only the in-frame ones, with some missing. Of roughly 150,000 clones in the sample, more than 75% were seen once. The germline gives CDR1 SGHTA, CDR2 FQGNSA. Trimming left V 4 bases short and J 10 bases short, with 23 bases between. The CDR3 is made up of 16 amino acids. This receptor was identified in an adult who received the AZD1222 COVID-19 vaccine. The genes are TRBV7-2 and TRBJ2-1; D gene ambiguous. Here the sequenced sample was peripheral blood, taken 28 days after the second AZD1222 dose. The CDR3 bases are TGTGCCAGCAGCTCTGGGCTGGACCGGATTGTGCGGGAGCAGTTCTTC. Its protein is CASSSGLDRIVREQFF.